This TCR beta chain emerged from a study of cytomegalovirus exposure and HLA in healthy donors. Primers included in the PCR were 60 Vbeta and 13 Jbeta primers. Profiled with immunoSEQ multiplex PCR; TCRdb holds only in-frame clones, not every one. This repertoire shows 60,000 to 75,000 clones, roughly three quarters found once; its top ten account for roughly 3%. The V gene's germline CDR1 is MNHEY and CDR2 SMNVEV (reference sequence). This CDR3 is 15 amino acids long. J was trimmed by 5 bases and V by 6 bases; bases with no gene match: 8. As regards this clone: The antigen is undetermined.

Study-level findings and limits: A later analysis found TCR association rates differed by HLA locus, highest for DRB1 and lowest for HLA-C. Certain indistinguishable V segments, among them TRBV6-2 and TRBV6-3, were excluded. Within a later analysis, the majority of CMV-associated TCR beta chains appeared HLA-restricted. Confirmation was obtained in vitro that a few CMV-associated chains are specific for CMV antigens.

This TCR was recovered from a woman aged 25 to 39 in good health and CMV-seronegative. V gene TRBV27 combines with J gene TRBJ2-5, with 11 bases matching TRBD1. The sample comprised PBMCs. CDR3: CASRSTGQGVETQYF. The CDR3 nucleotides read TGTGCCAGCAGGTCAACGGGACAGGGGGTCGAGACCCAGTACTTC.